This TCR beta chain was sequenced in a study of shared clonotypes between healthy human individuals. Germline CDR1 SGHRS, CDR2 YFSETQ. The CDR3 covers 15 residues. V lost 3 bases and J 6 bases, leaving 15 bases between the germline ends. Adults of Caucasian background living in Nashville, Tennessee made up all donors. Assay used: immunoSEQ multiplex PCR; TCRdb lists only in-frame clones, some missing. Of 2 million to 2.5 million clones in the sample, more than 85% were seen once. The chain combines TRBV5-1 with TRBJ2-2; TRBD1 or TRBD2 may be the D gene (5 bases each). Sequences were obtained from naive CD4+ T cells from PBMCs. This sample's subset: CD45RA+ positively selected. The sequence was obtained from a man younger than 30 in good health. Some clones in this sample may be carry-over from other donors' samples. CDR3 DNA sequence: TGCGCCAGCAGCTGGGGTGGTGGGGACGCCGGGGAGCTGTTTTTT. Encoded protein: CASSWGGGDAGELFF.